The source of this T cell receptor beta chain is a study of blood T cell repertoires in COVID-19. This CDR3 comprises 14 residues. Per the germline V gene, CDR1 is SEHNR and CDR2 is FQNEAQ (reference sequence). V gave up 5 bases and J gave up 7 bases, with 14 bases separating them. As originally analysed: Reference gene primer amplification yielded estimated nucleated cell counts. The table came from immunoSEQ multiplex PCR; TCRdb's copy has only in-frame clones and leaves some out. V and J calls and clone size come straight from that table; D and trimming were deduced from the DNA. The table includes 72,000 or so clones, nearly 90% detected once.

This chain connects TRBV7-9 to TRBJ1-4; D possibly corresponds to TRBD1 (6 bases). The clonotype comes from a man in his sixties with acute or convalescent COVID-19. The source material was peripheral blood. In DNA form, the CDR3 reads TGTGCCAGCAGCCCGACCAGGGGCGGTGAAAAACTGTTTTTT. Protein: CASSPTRGGEKLFF.